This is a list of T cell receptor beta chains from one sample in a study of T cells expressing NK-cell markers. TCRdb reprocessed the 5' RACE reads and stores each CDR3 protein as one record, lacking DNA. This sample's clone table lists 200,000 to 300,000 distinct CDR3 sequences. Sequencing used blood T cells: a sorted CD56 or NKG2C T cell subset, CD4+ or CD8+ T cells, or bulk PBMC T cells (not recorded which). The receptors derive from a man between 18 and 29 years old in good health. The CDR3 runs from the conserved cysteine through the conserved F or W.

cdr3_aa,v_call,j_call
CASSLGRVGEKLFF,TRBV12-3/TRBV12-4,TRBJ1-4
CSARDRKGLKQPQHF,TRBV20-1,TRBJ1-5
CATIRTDTYEQYF,TRBV19,TRBJ2-7
CASRVKTGVRNEQFF,TRBV6-2/TRBV6-3,TRBJ2-1
CSASDIAGKQFF,TRBV20-1,TRBJ2-1
CASSQDRGHNEQFF,TRBV4-2,TRBJ2-1
CSAEDRSTDTQYF,TRBV20-1,TRBJ2-3
CASSVAVSGRELSYEQYF,TRBV9,TRBJ2-7
CSAVQGARTEAFF,TRBV20-1,TRBJ1-1
CASSPIRVSGATLETQYF,TRBV18,TRBJ2-5
CASTPGQLSSYDEQFF,TRBV12-3/TRBV12-4,TRBJ2-1
CASSQMETQYF,TRBV19,TRBJ2-5
CASSLGVRTGGGYTF,TRBV12-3/TRBV12-4,TRBJ1-2
CATSDSTGMQNIQYF,TRBV24-1,TRBJ2-4
CSAGQENYGYTF,TRBV20-1,TRBJ1-2
CASSLTGENQPQHF,TRBV6-5,TRBJ1-5
CASSLGTGLVGPQHF,TRBV12-3/TRBV12-4,TRBJ1-5
CASSSGTGTVGTQYF,TRBV5-1,TRBJ2-5
CASSQFYRGLGQPQHF,TRBV23-1,TRBJ1-5
CSARELAGFGDEQFF,TRBV20-1,TRBJ2-1
CASKLGGDEQFF,TRBV7-2,TRBJ2-1
CSVANRGPMNTEAFF,TRBV29-1,TRBJ1-1
CSAQTGKTEAFF,TRBV20-1,TRBJ1-1
CAIVGALNTEAFF,TRBV6-2/TRBV6-3,TRBJ1-1
CASSLARQGRETQYF,TRBV5-4,TRBJ2-5
CATSQAGVGPDTQYF,TRBV24-1,TRBJ2-3
CASSHLPRPSTDTQYF,TRBV12-3/TRBV12-4,TRBJ2-3
CASSSAGTGDEQFF,TRBV5-1,TRBJ2-1
CASSRQNNSPLHF,TRBV6-1,TRBJ1-6
CASRPNPLAGVPDTQYF,TRBV7-3,TRBJ2-3
CASSLTMSGDGDTQYF,TRBV7-9,TRBJ2-3
CASSLGPSNQPQHF,TRBV7-6,TRBJ1-5
CSAGPPRAGSEQFF,TRBV20-1,TRBJ2-1
CASSLDTGTLNTEAFF,TRBV12-3/TRBV12-4,TRBJ1-1
CASSYGLVIETQYF,TRBV6-5,TRBJ2-5
CASSIGGGLQETQYF,TRBV19,TRBJ2-5
CASRSGQGKYGYTF,TRBV6-1,TRBJ1-2
CASSLEGKSGYTF,TRBV5-6,TRBJ1-2
CASSIQGTGTYEQYF,TRBV19,TRBJ2-7
CASSPISGIWTGELFF,TRBV12-3/TRBV12-4,TRBJ2-2
CASSSRPYEQYF,TRBV7-1,TRBJ2-7
CSVKQGGGGQETQYF,TRBV20-1,TRBJ2-5
CSASDGGPQHF,TRBV20-1,TRBJ1-5
CASSYRQKPQHF,TRBV6-6,TRBJ1-5
CATGSGRGGREQFF,TRBV27,TRBJ2-1
CASSPGTRVNTEAFF,TRBV6-2/TRBV6-3,TRBJ1-1
CSLKGPPDTQYF,TRBV20-1,TRBJ2-3
CASSPADISYEQYF,TRBV5-1,TRBJ2-7
CSARPEQGIWVYEQYF,TRBV20-1,TRBJ2-7
CSVLSSGQETQYF,TRBV29-1,TRBJ2-5